The rows below give T cell receptor beta chains drawn from one sample of a study of human T cells and chemical hapten exposure. One entry per CDR3 protein results from TCRdb running MiXCR on the RACE reads. The sample yields under 95,000 distinct CDR3 sequences, around 9% seen once. The sample was whole blood. Receptors originate from a female donor in good health. Some clones in this sample may be carry-over from other donors' samples. CDR3s include the opening cysteine and the closing phenylalanine or tryptophan. The D gene is left open where the match is weak. Clone size, where shown, is once, few, many, or a class for clones that have expanded.

DNA: TGTGCCAGCAGACCTAGCGGGAAGGGGGTCGAGCAGTACTTC
CDR3: CASRPSGKGVEQYF
V: TRBV28
size: few
J: TRBJ2-7
D: TRBD2

DNA: TGTGCCAGTAGCCATCGGGATCTCTCCTACGAGCAGTACTTC
CDR3: CASSHRDLSYEQYF
V: TRBV19
size: many
J: TRBJ2-7
D: -

DNA: TGTGCTGTTGGACTAGCGGGAGAGAAGCAGTACTTC
CDR3: CAVGLAGEKQYF
V: TRBV30
size: -
J: TRBJ2-7
D: TRBD2

DNA: TGCAGTGCCGTACAGGGGGCAACTGAAAAACTGTTTTTT
CDR3: CSAVQGATEKLFF
V: TRBV20-1
size: many
J: TRBJ1-4
D: TRBD1

DNA: TGCAGTGCTAGAGGGCTAGCGGGGAGCTACAATGAGCAGTTCTTC
CDR3: CSARGLAGSYNEQFF
V: TRBV20-1
size: many
J: TRBJ2-1
D: TRBD2

DNA: TGTGCCAGCAGCTTGTATCCTGGGGATTACGAGCAGTACTTC
CDR3: CASSLYPGDYEQYF
V: TRBV5-4
size: many
J: TRBJ2-7
D: -

DNA: TGTGCCAGCAGTTACTCACCTCGGGACAGCTACAATGAGCAGTTCTTC
CDR3: CASSYSPRDSYNEQFF
V: TRBV28
size: -
J: TRBJ2-1
D: TRBD1

DNA: TGTGCCAGCAGCCCCTACAGGGAAGAGACTGAAGCTTTCTTT
CDR3: CASSPYREETEAFF
V: TRBV12-3/TRBV12-4
size: -
J: TRBJ1-1
D: -

DNA: TGTGCCAGCAGCCCCGCGATTTACGAGCAGTACTTC
CDR3: CASSPAIYEQYF
V: TRBV28
size: few
J: TRBJ2-7
D: -

DNA: TGTGCCAGCAGACGTCCCCCCGAGACCCAGTACTTC
CDR3: CASRRPPETQYF
V: TRBV5-6
size: many
J: TRBJ2-5
D: -

DNA: TGCAGCGTTGTGGTCAGCGGGAGAGATAAGGAGCAGTTCTTC
CDR3: CSVVVSGRDKEQFF
V: TRBV29-1
size: -
J: TRBJ2-1
D: TRBD2

DNA: TGTGCCAGCAGCTTAGTTTCGCAGGAAGAGACCCAGTACTTC
CDR3: CASSLVSQEETQYF
V: TRBV7-9
size: few
J: TRBJ2-5
D: -

DNA: TGTGCCAGCAGTTACAGGGAGGAGAGGAATGAAGCTTTCTTT
CDR3: CASSYREERNEAFF
V: TRBV6-2/TRBV6-3
size: many
J: TRBJ1-1
D: -

DNA: TGTGCCAGCGGGCAGCCAGAGATCACTGAAGCTTTCTTT
CDR3: CASGQPEITEAFF
V: TRBV12-3/TRBV12-4
size: many
J: TRBJ1-1
D: -

DNA: TGTGCCAGCAGTGTAGGACTAGGGACCTCCTACGAGCAGTACTTC
CDR3: CASSVGLGTSYEQYF
V: TRBV12-3/TRBV12-4
size: few
J: TRBJ2-7
D: TRBD2

DNA: TGTGCCAGCAACTATGGTTCTCCCGAAACCGGGGAGCTGTTTTTT
CDR3: CASNYGSPETGELFF
V: TRBV6-2/TRBV6-3
size: many
J: TRBJ2-2
D: -

DNA: TGTGCCTGGAGTGTAGGGGTAAGCGGGAGGGAGTACTTC
CDR3: CAWSVGVSGREYF
V: TRBV30
size: -
J: TRBJ2-7
D: TRBD2

DNA: TGTGCCATCAGTGACGGGAAGGGGACCACAGATACGCAGTATTTT
CDR3: CAISDGKGTTDTQYF
V: TRBV10-3
size: many
J: TRBJ2-3
D: -

DNA: TGTGCCAGCAGTTATGTCCCGACAGGGGATACTAATGAAAAACTGTTTTTT
CDR3: CASSYVPTGDTNEKLFF
V: TRBV6-6
size: -
J: TRBJ1-4
D: TRBD1

DNA: TGCGCCAGCAGCCGGACAGGGGGTTCAACTAATGAAAAACTGTTTTTT
CDR3: CASSRTGGSTNEKLFF
V: TRBV5-1
size: many
J: TRBJ1-4
D: TRBD1

DNA: TGCGCCAGCAGTGAGTCGGCAGGGTTGAGAAACGAGCAGTACTTC
CDR3: CASSESAGLRNEQYF
V: TRBV10-2
size: few
J: TRBJ2-7
D: -

DNA: TGTGCCAGCAGTCCTCGGACTCGAGTCATCACAGATACGCAGTATTTT
CDR3: CASSPRTRVITDTQYF
V: TRBV12-3/TRBV12-4
size: many
J: TRBJ2-3
D: -

DNA: TGCAGTGCTAGAGAGGACTACAATGAGCAGTTCTTC
CDR3: CSAREDYNEQFF
V: TRBV20-1
size: few
J: TRBJ2-1
D: -

DNA: TGTGCCAGCAGTGGGACCGGGACTAACCCCACAGATACGCAGTATTTT
CDR3: CASSGTGTNPTDTQYF
V: TRBV27
size: few
J: TRBJ2-3
D: TRBD2

DNA: TGCGCCAGCAGCGTAGACAGGCCGCAAGAGACCCAGTACTTC
CDR3: CASSVDRPQETQYF
V: TRBV5-1
size: few
J: TRBJ2-5
D: -

DNA: TGTGCCAGCCGAGAAGGACTAGGAGAGGGGAATGAGCAGTTCTTC
CDR3: CASREGLGEGNEQFF
V: TRBV2
size: -
J: TRBJ2-1
D: TRBD2

DNA: TGTGCCAGCAGCCCCGGGACTTCGACCTACGAGCAGTACTTC
CDR3: CASSPGTSTYEQYF
V: TRBV11-2
size: -
J: TRBJ2-7
D: -

DNA: TGTGCCAGCAGTTCTTCTCTGGGAAAACTGTTTTTT
CDR3: CASSSSLGKLFF
V: TRBV7-9
size: many
J: TRBJ1-4
D: -